Presented here are 19 T cell receptor beta chains from one specimen sequenced in a study of PD-1 blockade in classical Hodgkin lymphoma. Patients all relapsed after autologous stem cell transplantation, and there was variation in brentuximab vedotin exposure. Method: immunoSEQ multiplex PCR; TCRdb's copy keeps in-frame clones and lacks some. This table has roughly 40,000 clones, around 71% appearing once. The input for sequencing was peripheral blood mononuclear cells (PBMCs), taken at baseline. These receptors were collected from a human donor with classical Hodgkin lymphoma.

The chain uses TRBV28 and TRBJ2-4; D unclear. Germline CDR1 is MDHEN and CDR2 is SYDVKM. The CDR3 runs to 17 residues. V lost 1 base to trimming and J lost 0 bases, with 13 bases between them. The CDR3 DNA follows: TGTGCCAGCAGTTTATATAAAGCGACCCTAGCCAAAAACATTCAGTACTTC. Translated, it gives CASSLYKATLAKNIQYF.

CDR3 region: CASSQSQVWGGELFF. The CDR3 coding sequence is TGTGCCAGCAGTCAAAGCCAGGTCTGGGGGGGGGAGCTGTTTTTT. The gene calls are TRBV6-5 and TRBJ2-2; D may match TRBD1 or TRBD2 (5 bases each). This CDR3 spans 15 amino acids. The V gene's germline CDR1 is MNHEY and CDR2 SVGAGI. The ends were cut back, 5 bases at V and 8 bases at J, with 18 bases in the middle.

The chain recombines TRBV7-9 with TRBJ2-5; D gene unclear. The CDR3 is 12 amino acids. The germline V gene encodes CDR1 SEHNR and CDR2 FQNEAQ (reference sequence). V was pared by 6 bases and J by 4 bases, with 9 bases between. CDR3 in DNA: TGTGCCAGCAGACAGTCAGCAGAGACCCAGTACTTC. Translation: CASRQSAETQYF.

A few counts support this clone. This chain's CDR3 is CASSVRIGNTIYF. DNA for the CDR3: TGTGCCAGCAGCGTACGGATTGGGAACACCATATATTTT. The chain couples TRBV9 to TRBJ1-3; D call uncertain. The CDR3 has 13 residues. Per germline, CDR1 SGDLS and CDR2 YYNGEE. Deletions cut 1 base from V and 7 bases from J, with 9 bases between. Looking up the rest from reference TRBV9 and TRBJ1-3 gives the full variable domain: DSGVTQTPKHLITATGQRVTLRCSPRSGDLSVYWYQQSLDQGLQFLIQYYNGEERAKGNILERFSAQQFPDLHSELNLSSLELGDSALYFCASSVRIGNTIYFGEGSWLTVV.

This chain connects TRBV27 to TRBJ1-1; D is ambiguous. The V gene lost 7 bases and the J gene lost 0 bases, with 12 bases spanning the gap. Germline V gene data show CDR1 as MNHEY and CDR2 as SMNVEV (reference sequence). The length of the CDR3 is 14 residues. This chain's CDR3 is CASITGGVNTEAFF. CDR3 sequence (DNA): TGTGCCAGCATTACGGGCGGGGTGAACACTGAAGCTTTCTTT.

This rearrangement joins TRBV9 to TRBJ1-3; no clear D. The CDR3 runs 15 residues. Germline values: CDR1 SGDLS, CDR2 YYNGEE. Between the trimmed V and J ends, which lost 6 bases and 2 bases, there was a span of 15 bases. CDR3 sequence reads: CASNLRPGPGNTIYF. The CDR3 DNA reads as TGTGCCAGCAACCTCAGACCGGGTCCTGGAAACACCATATATTTT.

The rearrangement links TRBV6-1 to TRBJ1-3; no reliable D call. V shed 1 base and J shed 0 bases, with 10 bases lying between them. The CDR3 covers 16 residues. The germline CDR1 and CDR2 sequences are MNHNS and SASEGT. The CDR3 here is CASSEEYQISGNTIYF. DNA for the CDR3: TGTGCCAGCAGTGAAGAGTACCAGATCTCTGGAAACACCATATATTTT.

The chain uses TRBV4-3 and TRBJ2-1; D remains ambiguous. The V gene lost 0 bases and the J gene lost 6 bases, with 9 bases spanning the gap. From germline, CDR1 is LGHNA and CDR2 YSLEER. This CDR3 region has 14 residues. CDR3 loop: CASSQDSSFNEQFF. The DNA for the CDR3 is TGCGCCAGCAGCCAAGACAGCAGCTTCAATGAGCAGTTCTTC.

This chain links TRBV5-5 with TRBJ2-5, with 7 bases lining up with TRBD1. CDR1 and CDR2 from the germline V gene are SGHKS and YYEKEE (reference sequence). The CDR3 extends over 15 amino acids. Trimming removed 7 bases from V and 4 bases from J; junction bases left unmatched: 13. The DNA for the CDR3 is TGTGCCAGCGAGACAGGGCAGGGGGACGTAGAGACCCAGTACTTC. This sequence encodes CASETGQGDVETQYF.

V and J are TRBV7-2 and TRBJ2-7; D uncertain. The germline CDR1 and CDR2 sequences are SGHTA and FQGNSA. There are 16 residues in the CDR3. Trimming stripped 5 bases from V and 6 bases from J, with 23 bases between. The CDR3 coding sequence is TGTGCCAGCAGCCGAGTCCGTTCGGGTCTAGACCTCGAGCAGTACTTC. This codes for CASSRVRSGLDLEQYF.

The chain links TRBV9 to TRBJ2-7; 8 positions agree with TRBD2. This CDR3 spans 15 amino acids. Per the germline V gene, CDR1 is SGDLS and CDR2 is YYNGEE. J lost 2 bases, V lost 4 bases, and 8 bases had no gene match. The CDR3 nucleotides are TGTGCCAGCAGCCTAACCGCGGGAGGCACCTACGAGCAGTACTTC. This codes for CASSLTAGGTYEQYF.

This chain's CDR3 is CASSLDRHMNTEAFF. The CDR3 DNA sequence: TGTGCCAGCAGCTTGGATCGACATATGAACACTGAAGCTTTCTTT. The chain carries TRBV5-4 and TRBJ1-1; D ambiguous. The germline V gene has CDR1 SGHNT and CDR2 YYREEE (reference sequence). The CDR3 runs to 15 residues. The V end was cut by 0 bases, the J end by 0 bases, with 9 bases between.

This chain uses TRBV6-5 with TRBJ1-2; D possibly corresponds to TRBD1 (6 bases). CDR1 and CDR2 from the germline V gene are MNHEY and SVGAGI. The CDR3 is made up of 14 amino acids. Trimming stripped 8 bases from V and 3 bases from J, with 16 bases between. The CDR3 DNA follows: TGTGCCAGCGCTTTCCGGGGGGGCTACTATGGCTACACCTTC. Translation gives CASAFRGGYYGYTF.

This clone has just one count. In nucleotides, the CDR3 is TGTGCCAGCAGCTTGGCGGCGAGACAGGGCTATGGCTACACCTTC. It yields the protein CASSLAARQGYGYTF. The V call is TRBV5-4, the J call TRBJ1-2; the match to TRBD1 covers 7 bases. Germline loops: CDR1 SGHNT, CDR2 YYREEE (reference sequence). V dropped 0 bases and J dropped 4; count of bases not matched to a gene: 6. The CDR3 contains 15 residues. The whole variable domain, remainder taken from reference TRBV5-4 and TRBJ1-2, is ETGVTQSPTHLIKTRGQQVTLRCSSQSGHNTVSWYQQALGQGPQFIFQYYREEENGRGNFPPRFSGLQFPNYSSELNVNALELDDSALYLCASSLAARQGYGYTFGSGTRLTVV.

This chain links TRBV6-4 with TRBJ1-1, with TRBD1 as a possible D gene (5 bases). Trimming stripped 4 bases from V and 8 bases from J, with 5 bases between. The CDR3 has 10 amino acids. Germline V lookup: CDR1 MRHNA, CDR2 SNTAGT. In DNA, the CDR3 is TGTGCCAGCAGTGGACAGGAAGCTTTCTTT. Amino acid sequence: CASSGQEAFF.

This chain joins TRBV14 and TRBJ2-3; perhaps D is TRBD1 or TRBD2 (5 bases each). The germline V gene encodes CDR1 SGHDN and CDR2 FVKESK. V lost 1 base and J lost 10, with 12 bases in between. The CDR3 is 13 amino acids. CDR3 DNA sequence: TGTGCCAGCAGCCAAGGGCAGTGGGACGCGCAGTATTTT. It is translated as CASSQGQWDAQYF.

This clone was seen only once. The sample holds other DNA sequences that translate to the same CDR3. The chain has TRBV9 and TRBJ2-3; D may be TRBD1 or TRBD2 (5 bases each). V gave up 2 bases and J gave up 6 bases, with 7 bases separating them. The CDR3 spans 12 residues. In germline, CDR1 is SGDLS, CDR2 YYNGEE. CDR3 sequence: CASSVGTDTQYF. The DNA for the CDR3 is TGTGCCAGCAGCGTGGGGACGGATACGCAGTATTTT.

V and J are TRBV5-1 and TRBJ2-3; tentative D call: TRBD1 (6 bases). V was clipped by 0 bases and J by 6 bases, with 14 bases between them. Germline V gene sequence: CDR1 SGHRS, CDR2 YFSETQ. The CDR3 length is 15 residues. The CDR3 nucleotides are TGCGCCAGCAGCTTGGCGACAGGTTCGGGCGATACGCAGTATTTT. It is translated as CASSLATGSGDTQYF.

Only one count was recorded for this clone. This chain connects TRBV28 to TRBJ2-7; TRBD2 matches 9 bases. The germline CDR1 and CDR2 sequences are MDHEN and SYDVKM. J lost 4 bases, V lost 6 bases, and 7 bases had no gene match. There are 14 residues in the CDR3. The CDR3 nucleotides read TGTGCCAGCAGCCCTACTAGCGGGTGGTACGAGCAGTACTTC. This codes for CASSPTSGWYEQYF. The variable domain in full, completed from reference TRBV28 and TRBJ2-7, reads DVKVTQSSRYLVKRTGEKVFLECVQDMDHENMFWYRQDPGLGLRLIYFSYDVKMKEKGDIPEGYSVSREKKERFSLILESASTNQTSMYLCASSPTSGWYEQYFGPGTRLTVT.